This T cell receptor beta chain emerged from a study of T cell changes during pregnancy in multiple sclerosis. Generated by immunoSEQ multiplex PCR, the TCRdb table keeps only in-frame clones and is missing some. This table has roughly 31,000 clones, 85% to 90% appearing once. CDR1 is SGHVS, CDR2 FQNEAQ, per germline. Trimming stripped 5 bases from V and 2 bases from J, with 7 bases between. The CDR3 runs 13 residues. The sequences come from CD8+ T cells from peripheral blood mononuclear cells, collected before pregnancy. The chain has TRBV7-8 and TRBJ1-5; D remains unclear. The receptor was isolated from a female donor with multiple sclerosis, enrolled in a pregnancy study. DNA of the CDR3: TGTGCCAGCAGCCCCGCGGGCAATCAGCCCCAGCATTTT. Its translation: CASSPAGNQPQHF.